The T cell receptor beta chain under discussion was sequenced for a study of T-cell reconstitution after alpha-beta-depleted transplantation in children. The ends lost 1 base at V and 7 bases at J; junction bases unmatched: 9. The CDR3 consists of 16 residues. In germline, CDR1 is GTSNPN, CDR2 SVGIG (reference sequence). This clonotype was seen only a few times. Its antigen is still unknown. Study-level results: Hyperexpanded clones declined; after one year, newly produced T cells mostly supplied diversity. Diversity of TCRbeta at day 60 was high in some patients, arising from surviving recipient T cells and thymic progenitors. Alpha-beta T cells about two months after transplant reportedly derived from several hundred expanded graft clones.

Unique molecular identifiers were used to barcode this TCRbeta library. TCRdb independently ran MiXCR on the PCR reads; one entry per CDR3 protein. The data show fewer than 350,000 distinct CDR3 sequences, with nearly 8% seen just once and approximately 9.6% held by the top ten. The material was peripheral blood, obtained 360 days after TCRalphabeta/CD19-depleted stem cell transplant. The chain has TRBV30 and TRBJ2-2, with 10 bases that match TRBD1. The sequence came from a female patient aged 2 to 10 who had a stem cell transplant for Fanconi anemia, so the T cells may come from the graft donor. Here the CDR3 reads CAWSGTGGIEDGELFF. The CDR3 bases are TGTGCCTGGAGTGGGACAGGGGGGATTGAGGACGGGGAGCTGTTTTTT.